This is a list of T cell receptor beta chains from one sample in a study of cytomegalovirus exposure and HLA in healthy donors. Sequencing used immunoSEQ multiplex PCR; TCRdb keeps in-frame clones, though not all of them. Here the sample spans 260,000 or so clones, around 87% being singletons. Sequencing was performed on PBMCs. Receptors originate from a woman under 30 in good health and CMV-seronegative. Each CDR3 is given with its conserved first and last residue. D genes are given only for firm matches. Rows give clone size only sometimes, using once, few, many, or a class for an expanded clone.

d_gene	v_gene	abundance	j_gene	CDR3aa	CDR3nt
TRBD1	TRBV2	NA	TRBJ2-2	CASSELPGQVYTGELFF	TGTGCCAGCAGTGAATTACCGGGACAGGTATATACCGGGGAGCTGTTTTTT
TRBD2	TRBV28	NA	TRBJ2-7	CASSSRTSGHYEQYF	TGTGCCAGCAGTTCCCGGACTAGCGGACACTACGAGCAGTACTTC
NA	TRBV4-1	NA	TRBJ1-2	CASSRPARFYGYTF	TGCGCCAGCAGCCGCCCGGCTAGGTTCTATGGCTACACCTTC
NA	TRBV19	NA	TRBJ1-2	CASRGGEAPYGYTF	TGTGCCAGTAGGGGGGGGGAGGCGCCCTATGGCTACACCTTC
NA	TRBV28	NA	TRBJ2-3	CASSFLGDTQYF	TGTGCCAGCAGTTTCCTAGGAGATACGCAGTATTTT
NA	TRBV5-1	once	TRBJ2-3	CASSLIGGGTDTQYF	TGCGCCAGCAGCTTGATAGGGGGGGGCACAGATACGCAGTATTTT
TRBD1	TRBV19	NA	TRBJ1-5	CASTETGIYQPQHF	TGTGCCAGTACCGAGACAGGGATCTATCAGCCCCAGCATTTT
TRBD2	TRBV27	NA	TRBJ2-6	CASSPTRGAGANVLTF	TGTGCCAGCAGTCCTACCCGGGGGGCTGGGGCCAACGTCCTGACTTTC
NA	TRBV25-1	NA	TRBJ1-5	CASSDRQINQPQHF	TGTGCCAGCAGTGACCGCCAGATCAATCAGCCCCAGCATTTT
NA	TRBV25-1	NA	TRBJ2-7	CASSDLSRDFPTYEQYF	TGTGCCAGCAGTGACCTGTCTCGGGACTTTCCTACCTACGAGCAGTACTTC
NA	TRBV10-3	NA	TRBJ2-3	CAIRQSDTDTQYF	TGTGCCATCAGACAGTCTGACACAGATACGCAGTATTTT
TRBD1	TRBV27	NA	TRBJ2-7	CASSLVGTGNYEQYF	TGTGCCAGCAGTTTGGTGGGGACAGGGAACTACGAGCAGTACTTC
NA	TRBV6-5	NA	TRBJ1-1	CASTNARGAGAEAFF	TGTGCCAGCACCAACGCACGGGGGGCCGGCGCTGAAGCTTTCTTT
NA	TRBV7-2	NA	TRBJ2-7	CASSSTSHEQYF	TGTGCCAGCAGCTCCACTAGTCACGAGCAGTACTTC
NA	TRBV11-1	NA	TRBJ2-7	CASSFLSQVSSYEQYF	TGTGCCAGCAGCTTCCTGTCACAGGTGAGCTCCTACGAGCAGTACTTC
NA	TRBV11-2	NA	TRBJ2-1	CASSLHYAGDNEQFF	TGTGCCAGCAGCCTGCATTACGCCGGGGACAATGAGCAGTTCTTC
NA	TRBV6-5	NA	TRBJ1-1	CASRTVNTEAFF	TGTGCCAGCCGTACGGTGAACACTGAAGCTTTCTTT
NA	TRBV7-9	NA	TRBJ2-7	CAISMGGLAYEQYF	TGTGCCATTTCAATGGGGGGACTGGCCTACGAGCAGTACTTC
TRBD1	TRBV29-1	few	TRBJ1-2	CSVDSDRGQGYTF	TGCAGCGTAGATTCCGACAGGGGGCAGGGCTACACCTTC
NA	TRBV19	NA	TRBJ2-3	CASLSGRSTDTQYF	TGTGCCAGTCTAAGCGGCCGTAGCACAGATACGCAGTATTTT
NA	TRBV19	NA	TRBJ1-5	CASSNDYGGSNQPQHF	TGTGCCAGTAGTAACGACTACGGGGGTAGCAATCAGCCCCAGCATTTT
TRBD1	TRBV7-8	NA	TRBJ1-2	CASSSPGQGFGYDYGYTF	TGTGCCAGCAGTTCCCCGGGACAGGGCTTTGGTTACGACTATGGCTACACCTTC
TRBD1	TRBV5-1	NA	TRBJ1-5	CASSSGTGGSQPQHF	TGCGCCAGCAGCTCAGGGACAGGGGGCTCCCAGCCCCAGCATTTT
NA	TRBV4-2	few	TRBJ2-7	CASSQVADAYEQYF	TGTGCCAGCAGCCAGGTAGCGGATGCCTACGAGCAGTACTTC
TRBD1	TRBV4-3	NA	TRBJ2-3	CASSPRTGDTQYF	TGCGCCAGCAGCCCCCGGACAGGGGATACGCAGTATTTT
NA	TRBV28	NA	TRBJ1-1	CASSLVGREDTEAFF	TGTGCCAGCAGTTTAGTAGGGAGAGAAGACACTGAAGCTTTCTTT
NA	TRBV14	NA	TRBJ2-3	CASSLPAGDTQYF	TGTGCCAGCAGCCTACCAGCAGGCGATACGCAGTATTTT
NA	TRBV5-1	once	TRBJ2-1	CASRETGNTYNEQFF	TGCGCCAGCCGAGAAACGGGGAATACCTACAATGAGCAGTTCTTC
NA	TRBV6-5	NA	TRBJ1-4	CASRLTGATNEKLFF	TGTGCCAGCAGGCTAACAGGTGCAACTAATGAAAAACTGTTTTTT
NA	TRBV6-4	few	TRBJ1-1	CASRLTENTEAFF	TGTGCCAGCAGATTGACAGAGAACACTGAAGCTTTCTTT
NA	TRBV5-6	once	TRBJ2-7	CASSLVLNPGDRSHEQYF	TGTGCCAGCAGCTTGGTCTTGAATCCGGGTGACAGGTCCCACGAGCAGTACTTC
TRBD1	TRBV9	NA	TRBJ2-1	CASSDGTGGRLVNEQFF	TGTGCCAGCAGCGATGGAACAGGGGGTAGACTGGTCAATGAGCAGTTCTTC
TRBD1	TRBV19	NA	TRBJ2-7	CASSRPPGQGGSEQYF	TGTGCCAGTAGTAGACCACCGGGACAGGGTGGCAGCGAGCAGTACTTC
NA	TRBV2	NA	TRBJ2-1	CASDLDTEYNEQFF	TGTGCCAGCGACCTGGACACCGAATACAATGAGCAGTTCTTC
NA	TRBV5-4	NA	TRBJ2-7	CASSLARSAYEQYF	TGTGCCAGCAGCTTGGCTAGAAGCGCCTACGAGCAGTACTTC
NA	TRBV6-6	NA	TRBJ1-1	CASSRDNIGDTEAFF	TGTGCCAGCAGTCGCGACAACATCGGGGACACTGAAGCTTTCTTT
TRBD2	TRBV5-1	NA	TRBJ2-5	CASSLQPSGRGSQETQYF	TGCGCCAGCAGCTTGCAGCCTAGCGGGAGGGGTTCCCAAGAGACCCAGTACTTC